This T cell receptor beta chain comes out of a study of T-cell memory formation after mild COVID-19. General study points: CD4+ clones that contracted lay mainly in CM and EM; CD8+ ones lay in EMRA.

V was trimmed by 8 bases and J by 5 bases, leaving 12 bases between them. Per the germline V gene, CDR1 is MNHEY and CDR2 is SVGAGI. This CDR3 is 12 amino acids long. The 5'RACE method, run with constant-segment primers, produced TCR alpha and TCR beta cDNA libraries (carrying sample barcodes and UMIs). TCRdb reprocessed the 5' RACE reads with MiXCR, giving one entry per CDR3 protein. Of approximately 50,000 distinct CDR3 sequences detected, 10% to 15% appear once; the ten largest clones hold about 25%. On this clonotype: Its antigen is unknown.

This TCR came from a man in his late teens or twenties who had mild COVID-19 (a few samples of this study predate the infection). Cell type and time point are not known. The chain joins TRBV6-5 to TRBJ2-5; D is unresolved. Material for sequencing was PBMCs or a T cell subset sorted from them (not recorded which). The CDR3 DNA reads TGTGCCAGCTTCTTGGACGGCGAGACCCAGTACTTC. Protein: CASFLDGETQYF.